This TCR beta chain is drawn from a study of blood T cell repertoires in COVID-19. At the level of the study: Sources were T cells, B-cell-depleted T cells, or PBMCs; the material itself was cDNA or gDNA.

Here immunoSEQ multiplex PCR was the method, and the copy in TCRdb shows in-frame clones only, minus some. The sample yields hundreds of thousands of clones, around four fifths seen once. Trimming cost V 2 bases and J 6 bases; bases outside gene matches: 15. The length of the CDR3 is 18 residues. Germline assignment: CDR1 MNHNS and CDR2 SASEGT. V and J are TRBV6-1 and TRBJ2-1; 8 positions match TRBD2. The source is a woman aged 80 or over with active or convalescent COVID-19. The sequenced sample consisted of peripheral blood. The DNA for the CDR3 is TGTGCCAGCAGTGAAAAATTCGCTAGGCTAGCGGGTTCCAATGAGCAGTTCTTC. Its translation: CASSEKFARLAGSNEQFF.